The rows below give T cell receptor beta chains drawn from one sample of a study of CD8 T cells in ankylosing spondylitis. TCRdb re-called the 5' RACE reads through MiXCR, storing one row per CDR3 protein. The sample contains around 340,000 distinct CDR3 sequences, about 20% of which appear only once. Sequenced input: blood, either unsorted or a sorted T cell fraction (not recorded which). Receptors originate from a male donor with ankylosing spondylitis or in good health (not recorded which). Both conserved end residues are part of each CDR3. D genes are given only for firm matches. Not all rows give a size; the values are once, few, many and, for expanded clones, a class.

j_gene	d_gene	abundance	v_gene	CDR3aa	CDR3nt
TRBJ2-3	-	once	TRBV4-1	CASSYSLGSTDTQYF	TGCGCCAGCAGCTACAGCTTGGGTAGCACAGATACGCAGTATTTT
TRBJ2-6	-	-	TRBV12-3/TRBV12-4	CASSPRPSGANVLTF	TGTGCCAGCAGTCCACGGCCCTCTGGGGCCAACGTCCTGACTTTC
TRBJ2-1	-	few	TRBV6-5	CASSYDGGPYNEQFF	TGTGCCAGCAGTTACGACGGGGGGCCCTACAATGAGCAGTTCTTC
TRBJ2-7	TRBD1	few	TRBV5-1	CASRTDRAGEQYF	TGCGCCAGCAGAACCGACAGGGCTGGAGAGCAGTACTTC
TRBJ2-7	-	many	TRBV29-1	CSVLSWGYEQYF	TGCAGCGTTCTGTCGTGGGGTTACGAGCAGTACTTC
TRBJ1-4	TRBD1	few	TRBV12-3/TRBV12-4	CASSPPQGENEKLFF	TGTGCCAGCAGTCCCCCCCAGGGGGAGAATGAAAAACTGTTTTTT
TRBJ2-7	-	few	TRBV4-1	CASSQDYSSYEQYF	TGCGCCAGCAGCCAAGATTACAGCTCCTACGAGCAGTACTTC
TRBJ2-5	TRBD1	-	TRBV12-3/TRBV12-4	CASNPTGAQETQYF	TGTGCCAGCAACCCGACAGGGGCGCAAGAGACCCAGTACTTC
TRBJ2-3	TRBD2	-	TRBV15	CATSSQSSGGPYTDTQYF	TGTGCCACCAGCAGCCAGTCTAGCGGGGGGCCTTACACAGATACGCAGTATTTT
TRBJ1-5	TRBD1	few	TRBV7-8	CASSLWTGNQPQHF	TGTGCCAGCAGCCTATGGACAGGGAATCAGCCCCAGCATTTT
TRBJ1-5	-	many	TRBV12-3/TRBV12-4	CASSLGVRQPQHF	TGTGCCAGCAGTTTGGGGGTTCGTCAGCCCCAGCATTTT
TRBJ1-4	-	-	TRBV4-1	CASSQDDSFDEKLFF	TGCGCCAGCAGCCAGGATGACAGTTTCGACGAAAAACTGTTTTTT
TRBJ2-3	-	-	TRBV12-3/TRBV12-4	CASNPGRTHDTQYF	TGTGCCAGCAACCCGGGACGGACTCATGATACGCAGTATTTT
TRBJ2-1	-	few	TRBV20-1	CSARAEGRVNEQFF	TGCAGTGCTAGAGCTGAGGGCAGGGTAAATGAGCAGTTCTTC
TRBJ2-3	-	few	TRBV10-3	CAISEGAGASTDTQYF	TGTGCCATCAGTGAGGGGGCGGGGGCCAGCACAGATACGCAGTATTTT
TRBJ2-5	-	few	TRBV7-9	CASSQGLQNEETQYF	TGTGCCAGCAGCCAAGGACTGCAGAATGAAGAGACCCAGTACTTC
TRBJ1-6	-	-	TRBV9	CASSSLGGGNSPLHF	TGTGCCAGCAGCTCCCTCGGAGGGGGAAATTCACCCCTCCACTTT
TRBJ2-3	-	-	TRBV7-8	CASSPGAEGTDTQYF	TGTGCCAGCAGCCCCGGGGCTGAGGGGACAGATACGCAGTATTTT
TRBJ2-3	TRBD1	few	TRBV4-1	CASSPAGTGKTDTQYF	TGCGCCAGCAGCCCAGCCGGGACAGGGAAAACAGATACGCAGTATTTT
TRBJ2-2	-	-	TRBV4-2	CASSPVGANTGELFF	TGTGCCAGCAGCCCTGTGGGCGCGAACACCGGGGAGCTGTTTTTT
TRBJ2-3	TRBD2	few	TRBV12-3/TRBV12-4	CASSFGGGNTDTQYF	TGTGCCAGCAGTTTCGGGGGGGGCAACACAGATACGCAGTATTTT
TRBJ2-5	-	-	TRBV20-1	CSARDFLASDGETQYF	TGCAGTGCTAGAGATTTTTTGGCTAGCGACGGAGAGACCCAGTACTTC
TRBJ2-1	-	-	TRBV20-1	CSARDLFQDEQFF	TGCAGTGCTAGAGATTTATTCCAGGATGAGCAGTTCTTC
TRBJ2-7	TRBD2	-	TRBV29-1	CSVGLAGRSDEQYF	TGCAGCGTTGGACTAGCGGGGAGGTCCGACGAGCAGTACTTC
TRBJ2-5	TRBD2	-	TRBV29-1	CSASGLAGRETQYF	TGCAGCGCCTCCGGACTAGCTGGGAGAGAGACCCAGTACTTC